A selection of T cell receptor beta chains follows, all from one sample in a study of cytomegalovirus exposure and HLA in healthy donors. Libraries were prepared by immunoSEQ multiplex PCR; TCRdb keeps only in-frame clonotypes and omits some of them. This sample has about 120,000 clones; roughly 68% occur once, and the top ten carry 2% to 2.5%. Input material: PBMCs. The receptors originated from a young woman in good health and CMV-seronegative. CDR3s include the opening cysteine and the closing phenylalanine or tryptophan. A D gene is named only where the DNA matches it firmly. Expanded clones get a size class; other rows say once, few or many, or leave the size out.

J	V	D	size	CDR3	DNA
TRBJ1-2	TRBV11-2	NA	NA	CASSPYGGSTNYGYTF	TGTGCCAGCAGCCCTTATGGGGGGAGTACTAACTATGGCTACACCTTC
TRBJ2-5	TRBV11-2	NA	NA	CASSLEGGTSETQYF	TGTGCCAGCAGCTTAGAGGGAGGAACCTCAGAGACCCAGTACTTC
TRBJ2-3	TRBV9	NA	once	CASSVGPGADTQYF	TGTGCCAGCAGCGTAGGTCCGGGAGCGGATACGCAGTATTTT
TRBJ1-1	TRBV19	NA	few	CASKYDAGGAEAFF	TGTGCCAGTAAATATGACGCCGGGGGGGCTGAAGCTTTCTTT
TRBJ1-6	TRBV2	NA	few	CASRIQGQDSPLHF	TGTGCCAGCAGAATACAGGGTCAGGATTCACCCCTCCACTTT
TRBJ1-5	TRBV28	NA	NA	CASSSPPGDQPQHF	TGTGCCAGCAGTTCCCCCCCGGGAGATCAGCCCCAGCATTTT
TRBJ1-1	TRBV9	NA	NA	CASSVEGLSTEAFF	TGTGCCAGCAGCGTAGAGGGGTTATCGACTGAAGCTTTCTTT
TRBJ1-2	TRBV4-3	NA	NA	CASSQDRGYGYTF	TGCGCCAGCAGCCAAGATCGGGGGTATGGCTACACCTTC
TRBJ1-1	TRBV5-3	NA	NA	CARSHWNKDNNTEAFF	TGTGCCAGAAGTCATTGGAACAAAGACAATAACACTGAAGCTTTCTTT
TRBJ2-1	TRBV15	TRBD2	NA	CATSMRLAGVIEQFF	TGTGCCACCAGCATGAGACTAGCGGGAGTTATTGAGCAGTTCTTC
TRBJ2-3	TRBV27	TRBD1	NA	CASSRSRTGGTDTQYF	TGTGCCAGCAGCAGAAGCAGGACAGGCGGCACAGATACGCAGTATTTT
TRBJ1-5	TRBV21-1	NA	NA	CASEESRPSNQPQHF	TGTGCCAGCGAGGAGAGTCGACCGTCCAATCAGCCCCAGCATTTT
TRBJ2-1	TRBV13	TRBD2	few	CASRIGLAKVGQFF	TGTGCCAGCAGAATCGGACTAGCGAAGGTGGGGCAGTTCTTC
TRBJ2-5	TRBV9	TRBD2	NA	CASSVAGTSGSLLETQYF	TGTGCCAGCAGCGTAGCAGGTACTAGCGGGAGTTTATTGGAGACCCAGTACTTC
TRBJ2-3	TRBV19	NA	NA	CASRRGADTQYF	TGTGCCAGTAGAAGAGGCGCAGATACGCAGTATTTT
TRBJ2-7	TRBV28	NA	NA	CAISDGLVSYEQYF	TGTGCCATCTCAGACGGGTTAGTTTCCTACGAGCAGTACTTC
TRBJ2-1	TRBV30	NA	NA	CAWSGKGAYNEQFF	TGTGCCTGGAGTGGAAAGGGGGCCTACAATGAGCAGTTCTTC
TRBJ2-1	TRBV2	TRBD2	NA	CASRRRVSSGDNEQFF	TGTGCCAGCAGGCGCAGGGTGTCTAGCGGAGACAATGAGCAGTTCTTC
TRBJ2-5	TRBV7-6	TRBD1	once	CASSSRDRVAQETQYF	TGTGCCAGCAGCTCCCGGGACAGGGTTGCCCAAGAGACCCAGTACTTC
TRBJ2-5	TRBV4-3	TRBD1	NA	CASSRKRTGPGETQYF	TGCGCCAGCAGTCGGAAACGGACAGGGCCGGGAGAGACCCAGTACTTC
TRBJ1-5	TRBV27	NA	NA	CASSLIGQSETQHF	TGTGCCAGCAGTTTAATCGGTCAATCGGAGACCCAGCATTTT
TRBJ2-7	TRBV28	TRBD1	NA	CASGIGLTGTGGLHEQYF	TGTGCCAGCGGTATAGGACTCACCGGGACAGGGGGCTTGCACGAGCAGTACTTC
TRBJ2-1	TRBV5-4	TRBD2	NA	CASSLELAGVNEQFF	TGTGCCAGCAGCTTGGAGCTAGCGGGAGTAAATGAGCAGTTCTTC
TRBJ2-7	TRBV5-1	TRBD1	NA	CASSLTDRGYSYEQYF	TGCGCCAGCAGCCTAACCGACAGGGGGTACTCATACGAGCAGTACTTC
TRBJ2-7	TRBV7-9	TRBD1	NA	CASSVPTGDLSPYEQYF	TGTGCCAGCAGCGTACCTACAGGGGATCTATCCCCCTACGAGCAGTACTTC
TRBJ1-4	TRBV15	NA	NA	CATSTGDSEKLFF	TGTGCCACCAGCACGGGAGACAGTGAAAAACTGTTTTTT
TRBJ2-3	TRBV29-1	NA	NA	CSVAPKHTNTQYF	TGCAGCGTTGCCCCGAAACATACAAATACGCAGTATTTT
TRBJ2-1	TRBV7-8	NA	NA	CASSLSGSGYNEQFF	TGTGCCAGCAGCTTATCGGGGTCAGGATACAATGAGCAGTTCTTC
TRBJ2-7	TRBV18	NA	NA	CASSPRGGQYEQYF	TGTGCCAGCTCACCACGGGGGGGGCAGTACGAGCAGTACTTC
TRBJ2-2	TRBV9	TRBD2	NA	CASSPASGLAVGELFF	TGTGCCAGCAGCCCTGCTTCAGGGCTAGCGGTCGGGGAGCTGTTTTTT
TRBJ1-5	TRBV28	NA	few	CASSLPGVQEHF	TGTGCCAGCAGTCTCCCAGGGGTCCAAGAGCATTTT
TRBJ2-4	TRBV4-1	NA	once	CASSEDSFVAKNIQYF	TGCGCCAGCAGCGAGGACAGCTTCGTAGCCAAAAACATTCAGTACTTC
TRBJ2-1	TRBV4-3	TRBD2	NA	CASSQDELAGGYNEQFF	TGCGCCAGCAGCCAAGATGAGCTAGCGGGAGGTTACAATGAGCAGTTCTTC
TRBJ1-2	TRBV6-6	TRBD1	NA	CASSDRDRGRGYTF	TGTGCCAGCAGTGACCGGGACAGGGGGCGCGGCTACACCTTC
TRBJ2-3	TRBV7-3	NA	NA	CASSLIPEADTQYF	TGTGCCAGCAGCTTAATACCGGAGGCAGATACGCAGTATTTT
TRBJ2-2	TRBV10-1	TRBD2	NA	CASTKSQLAGVAGELFF	TGCGCCAGCACAAAAAGCCAACTAGCGGGAGTGGCCGGGGAGCTGTTTTTT
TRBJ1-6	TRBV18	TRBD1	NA	CASSGQGDSPLHF	TGTGCCAGCTCGGGACAGGGGGATTCACCCCTCCACTTT
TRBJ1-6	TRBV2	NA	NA	CASSEGESYSPLHF	TGTGCCAGCAGTGAAGGGGAGTCGTATTCACCCCTCCACTTT
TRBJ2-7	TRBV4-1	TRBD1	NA	CASSPRLDRSYSYEQYF	TGCGCCAGCAGCCCCCGGTTGGACAGGAGCTACTCCTACGAGCAGTACTTC